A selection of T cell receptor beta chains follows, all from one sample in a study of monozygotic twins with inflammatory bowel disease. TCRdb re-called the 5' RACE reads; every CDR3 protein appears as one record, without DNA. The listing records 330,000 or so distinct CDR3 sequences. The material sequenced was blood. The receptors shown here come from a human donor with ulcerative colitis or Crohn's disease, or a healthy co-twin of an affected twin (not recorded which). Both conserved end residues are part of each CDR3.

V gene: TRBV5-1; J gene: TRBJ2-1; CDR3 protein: CASSRRDRGTYNEQFF
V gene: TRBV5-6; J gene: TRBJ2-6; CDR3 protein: CASSLLSGSGANVLTF
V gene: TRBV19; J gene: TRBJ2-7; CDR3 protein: CASSTLETSGAGYEQYF
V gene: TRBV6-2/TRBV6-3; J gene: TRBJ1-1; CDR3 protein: CASSYESGAGRGPPNTEAFF
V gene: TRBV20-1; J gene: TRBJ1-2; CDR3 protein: CSAPGGAGNYGYTF
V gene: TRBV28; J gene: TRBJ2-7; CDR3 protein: CASSLSRVSSYEQYF
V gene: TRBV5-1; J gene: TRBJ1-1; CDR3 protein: CASSPNTGVSEAFF
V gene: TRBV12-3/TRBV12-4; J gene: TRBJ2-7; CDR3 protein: CASSRLAGGRNEQYF
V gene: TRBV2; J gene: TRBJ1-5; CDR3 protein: CASTDTVNQPQHF
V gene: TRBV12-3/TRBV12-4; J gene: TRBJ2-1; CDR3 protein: CASSPRGVYEQFF
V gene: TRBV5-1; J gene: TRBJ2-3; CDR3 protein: CASSPGKITDTQYF
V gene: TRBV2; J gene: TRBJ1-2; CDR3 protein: CASRGTGGNGYTF
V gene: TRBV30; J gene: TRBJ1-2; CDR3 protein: CAWSPDRGVYGYTF
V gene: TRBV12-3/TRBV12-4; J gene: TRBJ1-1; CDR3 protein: CASSSLRSNTEAFF
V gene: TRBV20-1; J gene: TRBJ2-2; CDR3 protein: CSARRLRGGTGELFF
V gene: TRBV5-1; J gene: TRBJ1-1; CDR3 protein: CASSFATGASTEAVF
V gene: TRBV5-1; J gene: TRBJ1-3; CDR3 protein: CASSTQSSLLSGNTIYF
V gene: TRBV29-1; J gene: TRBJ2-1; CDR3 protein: CSVGRAGEQFF
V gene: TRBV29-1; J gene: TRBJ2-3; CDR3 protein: CSVGTSGSLDTQYF
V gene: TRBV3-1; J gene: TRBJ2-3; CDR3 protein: CASSQEVGTGGDTQYF
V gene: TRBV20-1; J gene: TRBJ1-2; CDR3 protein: CSAHRVGSNGYTF
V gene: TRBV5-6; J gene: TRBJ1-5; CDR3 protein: CASSLGQQPQHF
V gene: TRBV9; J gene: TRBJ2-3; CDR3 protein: CASSGSGSSTDTQYF
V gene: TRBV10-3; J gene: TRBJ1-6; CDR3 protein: CAISEERQGRSPLHF